This entry lists 2 T cell receptor beta chains sequenced from one sample in a study of breast tumors, draining lymph nodes, adjacent tissues. The lymph nodes were axillary draining lymph nodes from breast cancer patients. TCRdb analysed the multiplex PCR reads with MiXCR anew, one entry per CDR3 protein. Of approximately 300,000 distinct CDR3 sequences in the sample, over 30% were seen once. Sequencing was performed on axillary lymph node tissue. These receptor sequences come from a female donor with breast cancer. Some clones in this sample may be carry-over from other donors' samples.

Concerning this clonotype: Since a much larger clone is just one base distant, this may be a read error. The rearrangement links TRBV6-4 to TRBJ2-5; no clear D gene. The CDR3 has 14 amino acids. From germline, CDR1 is MRHNA and CDR2 SNTAGT. The CDR3 spells CASSYSRFQEAQYF. CDR3 coding DNA: TGTGCCAGCAGTTACTCACGTTTCCAAGAGGCCCAGTACTTC.

Comment on this clonotype: The conserved final phenylalanine or tryptophan is absent from the CDR3, which likely points to a read error. The chain carries TRBV5-4 and TRBJ1-4; D is undetermined. The CDR3 has 16 residues. The V and J ends lost 10 bases and 8 bases respectively, with 27 bases between them. Germline CDR1 SGHNT, CDR2 YYREEE (reference sequence). The CDR3 loop reads CAWSGGPGDTSEKLFS. CDR3 DNA sequence: TGTGCCTGGAGTGGAGGTCCGGGCGACACATCCGAAAAACTGTTTTCT.